Sequencing of this TCR beta chain was carried out in a study of T cells after yellow fever vaccination. This clonotype was seen only a few times. CDR3 length: 13 amino acids. Trimming left V 1 base short and J 5 bases short, with 8 bases between. Per the germline V gene, CDR1 is SNHLY and CDR2 is FYNNEI. TCRdb re-called the 5' RACE reads with MiXCR, one entry per CDR3 protein. This sample carries some 80,000 distinct CDR3 sequences, roughly 15% of them seen once, and the ten largest clones take approximately 25%. Sequencing used CD8+ T cells not binding an NS4B(214-222) dextramer, sorted from PBMCs, obtained about 21 days after the first yellow fever vaccination. V is TRBV2 and J is TRBJ2-5; the D is unclear. This sequence was found in a man aged 18 to 35 who received the YFV17D yellow fever vaccine. The CDR3 DNA reads TGTGCCAGCAGTGAAGAGGAGTGGGAGACCCAGTACTTC. Encoded protein: CASSEEEWETQYF.